This TCR beta chain was identified in a study of human T cells and chemical hapten exposure. MiXCR, run by TCRdb on the RACE reads, gives a single entry per CDR3 protein. The sample carries over 85,000 distinct CDR3 sequences, 10% to 11% recorded once. This clonotype was picked up a small number of times. As to time point: pre-sensitization, week 0. Regarding treatment: therapeutic diphenylcyclopropenone sensitization with weekly scalp DPC. Every patch test was put on after a blood sample was taken. The receptor's source is a woman aged 60 to 75 with alopecia areata. Some clones in this sample may be carry-over from other donors' samples. The starting material was whole blood, obtained in connection with sensitization to the hapten diphenylcyclopropenone (DPC).

The CDR3 here is CASSFSTTAIYGYTF. CDR3 bases: TGTGCCAGCAGCTTCTCGACCACAGCCATCTATGGCTACACCTTC. The chain employs TRBV11-2 and TRBJ1-2; D gene ambiguous. CDR3 length: 15 amino acids. Trimming took off 3 bases at V and 4 bases at J, with 15 bases between the two ends. Germline values: CDR1 SGHAT, CDR2 FQNNGV.